The clone carrying this T cell receptor (beta chain) has a single count. Its antigen is not known. Repertoires were generated with immunoSEQ multiplex PCR, while TCRdb's copy carries only in-frame clones and drops some. The repertoire includes millions of clones, 85% to 95% of them detected once, and 0.1% to 0.15% sits in the top ten. The junction had 10 bases not matched to a gene; V was cut back by 0 bases and J by 2 bases. This CDR3 is built from 18 residues. Germline CDR1 reads LGHNA; CDR2 reads YSLEER. The sample belongs to a study of shared clonotypes between healthy human individuals. For the study at large: Those who served as donors were two women and a few men between the ages of 18 and 49. Broader study findings: Rarefaction showed sorted-subset sequencing was incomplete despite large depth.

Splitting the CD4+ cells yielded a CD45RA+ naive subset and a CD45RA-negative memory subset. The J gene is TRBJ2-7, the V gene TRBV4-3; 10 positions agree with TRBD2. The sequence came from a young man in good health. Sequenced: naive CD4+ T cells sorted from blood. Subset specified: CD45RA+ positively selected. DNA for the CDR3: TGCGCCAGCAGCCAAGAGTCCCCTAGCGGGAGTCGGACCTACGAGCAGTACTTC. Amino acids: CASSQESPSGSRTYEQYF.